Shown below are 18 T cell receptor beta chains from a single sample sequenced in a study of shared clonotypes between healthy human individuals. Sequenced by immunoSEQ multiplex PCR; TCRdb stores in-frame clones only, minus some. The sample has about 2.4 million clones, more than 80% seen once; the top ten hold around 0.14%. Sequencing was performed on naive CD4+ T cells sorted from blood. Subset reported: CD45RA+ positively selected. The source is a man between 18 and 35 years old in good health.

The V and J genes are TRBV11-2 and TRBJ2-1, with a weak D call TRBD1 (7 bases). The CDR3 is 16 residues long. With 3 bases removed from V and 3 bases from J, the gap between germline ends came to 15 bases. Germline assignment: CDR1 SGHAT and CDR2 FQNNGV. CDR3 nucleotides: TGTGCCAGCAGCTTGCAGGGGGGCCCTTTCTACAATGAGCAGTTCTTC. This encodes CASSLQGGPFYNEQFF.

The chain links TRBV5-1 to TRBJ1-4, with a tentative D call TRBD1 (6 bases). Germline lookup yields CDR1 SGHRS and CDR2 YFSETQ. The CDR3 has 13 amino acids. V shed 0 bases and J shed 10 bases, with 10 bases lying between them. CDR3 bases: TGCGCCAGCAGCTTGGAGGGGGGTCGAAAACTGTTTTTT. As protein: CASSLEGGRKLFF.

A single count supports this clone. V and J are TRBV7-2 and TRBJ2-2; weak D call: TRBD1 (7 bases). CDR1 and CDR2 (germline): SGHTA, FQGNSA. V was cut by 8 bases and J by 2 bases, with 12 bases left in between. CDR3 length: 14 amino acids. DNA of the CDR3: TGTGCCAGCGCTCAGGGGGGCAACACCGGGGAGCTGTTTTTT. This gives the protein CASAQGGNTGELFF. Based on the CDR3 plus reference TRBV7-2 and TRBJ2-2, the full variable domain is GAGVSQSPSNKVTEKGKDVELRCDPISGHTALYWYRQSLGQGLEFLIYFQGNSAPDKSGLPSDRFSAERTGGSVSTLTIQRTQQEDSAVYLCASAQGGNTGELFFGEGSRLTVL.

The gene calls are TRBV18 and TRBJ1-2; D is unresolved. The CDR3 extends over 15 amino acids. Trimming cost V 3 bases and J 0 bases, with 11 bases left between them. CDR1 is KGHSH, CDR2 LQKENI, per germline. The CDR3 coding sequence is TGTGCCAGCTCACCTATGAGCGGGACTAACTATGGCTACACCTTC. This sequence encodes CASSPMSGTNYGYTF.

The chain couples TRBV7-2 to TRBJ2-5; unclear D gene. The CDR3 spans 14 residues. The germline V gene encodes CDR1 SGHTA and CDR2 FQGNSA. V shed 0 bases and J shed 1 base, with 6 bases lying between them. CDR3 bases: TGTGCCAGCAGCTTAGCATGGCTCCAAGAGACCCAGTACTTC. Translating it yields CASSLAWLQETQYF.

V gene TRBV28 combines with J gene TRBJ2-7; D possibly corresponds to TRBD2 (6 bases). The germline V gene has CDR1 MDHEN and CDR2 SYDVKM. Trimming removed 4 bases from V and 3 bases from J, with 16 bases in between. The CDR3 sequence is 15 residues long. The CDR3 nucleotides are TGTGCCAGCAGTTCCCCGGGACTGGGGAACTACGAGCAGTACTTC. This translates into CASSSPGLGNYEQYF.

The chain carries TRBV27 and TRBJ1-2, with TRBD1 as a possible D gene (5 bases). The CDR3 is 15 residues long. Looked up from germline, CDR1 is MNHEY and CDR2 is SMNVEV (reference sequence). V was shortened by 0 bases and J by 8 bases, with 16 bases between the two germline ends. The CDR3 DNA sequence: TGTGCCAGCAGTTTATCCAAGGGCAGGGAGGGAGGCTACACCTTC. This encodes CASSLSKGREGGYTF.

This chain links TRBV6-5 with TRBJ2-7; D might be TRBD1 or TRBD2, each matching 5 bases. Per the germline V gene, CDR1 is MNHEY and CDR2 is SVGAGI. CDR3 length equals 15 residues. Trimming stripped 4 bases from V and 3 bases from J, with 16 bases between. CDR3 coding DNA: TGTGCCAGCAGTTCAACGGGGCTAAACTACTACGAGCAGTACTTC. It translates to CASSSTGLNYYEQYF.

This clone is a singleton in its sample. The CDR3 loop reads CASSLYGINEKLFF. The CDR3 DNA reads TGCGCCAGCAGCTTGTATGGAATTAATGAAAAACTGTTTTTT. The chain employs TRBV5-1 and TRBJ1-4; D not resolved. From germline, CDR1 is SGHRS and CDR2 YFSETQ. V was clipped by 1 base and J by 4 bases, with 8 bases between them. The CDR3 has 14 amino acids.

This chain connects TRBV9 to TRBJ2-2; 9 bases map to TRBD2. The length of the CDR3 is 16 residues. The germline V gene has CDR1 SGDLS and CDR2 YYNGEE. J was trimmed by 0 bases and V by 0 bases; bases with no gene match: 0. In nucleotides, the CDR3 is TGTGCCAGCAGCGTAGGACTAGCGGCGAACACCGGGGAGCTGTTTTTT. This translates into CASSVGLAANTGELFF.

V is TRBV6-5 and J is TRBJ1-1; 7 bases map to TRBD1. Germline trimming cut 6 bases from V and 5 bases from J; bases unmatched to any gene: 9. The CDR3 loop spans 14 amino acids. Looked up from germline, CDR1 is MNHEY and CDR2 is SVGAGI. For the CDR3, the DNA is TGTGCCAGCAGATCCGACAGGGTGTGGACTGAAGCTTTCTTT. Translating it yields CASRSDRVWTEAFF.

V and J are TRBV10-3 and TRBJ2-2; 7 bases map to TRBD1. CDR3 size: 15 residues. Germline lookup yields CDR1 ENHRY and CDR2 SYGVKD. Unmatched junction bases numbered 6, after V lost 6 bases and J lost 2 bases. Here the CDR3 DNA reads TGTGCCATCAGCGCCGGGACAGACAACACCGGGGAGCTGTTTTTT. It specifies CAISAGTDNTGELFF.

The chain recombines TRBV10-3 with TRBJ1-2, with 7 bases matching TRBD1. Trimming took 10 bases from V and 6 from J; bases not matched to a gene: 8. CDR3 size: 12 residues. Germline CDR1 and CDR2: ENHRY and SYGVKD. CDR3 nucleotides: TGTGCCACCCAGGGGGTGAGAGATGGCTACACCTTC. The encoded protein is CATQGVRDGYTF.

Comments on this clone: Other DNA sequences in the same sample also yield this CDR3. V and J are TRBV2 and TRBJ2-5; TRBD2 matches 10 bases. V lost 1 base and J lost 5; bases outside the gene matches: 4. The germline gives CDR1 SNHLY, CDR2 FYNNEI. The CDR3 runs 15 residues. The CDR3 is CASSEEAGGGETQYF. For the CDR3, the DNA is TGTGCCAGCAGTGAAGAAGCGGGAGGGGGCGAGACCCAGTACTTC. The whole variable domain, filled in from reference TRBV2 and TRBJ2-5, reads EPEVTQTPSHQVTQMGQEVILRCVPISNHLYFYWYRQILGQKVEFLVSFYNNEISEKSEIFDDQFSVERPDGSNFTLKIRSTKLEDSAMYFCASSEEAGGGETQYFGPGTRLLVL.

There are a few counts of this clone. The rearrangement links TRBV19 to TRBJ1-3, with TRBD1 as a possible D gene (6 bases). The CDR3 loop spans 15 amino acids. V was pared by 1 base and J by 2 bases, with 9 bases between. CDR1 and CDR2 from the germline V gene are LNHDA and SQIVND (reference sequence). This CDR3 is CASSIGQATGNTIYF. The CDR3 bases are TGTGCCAGTAGTATAGGACAGGCTACTGGAAACACCATATATTTT.

This clone was seen more than once but under ten times. The chain employs TRBV5-1 and TRBJ2-1; D perhaps matches TRBD2 (6 bases). The CDR3 is 14 amino acids. Germline CDR1 and CDR2: SGHRS and YFSETQ. V lost 4 bases, J lost 9 bases, and 17 bases lay in between. In DNA form, the CDR3 reads TGCGCCAGCAGCCCAACCGGGGTGGGGGGTGAGCAGTTCTTC. It yields the protein CASSPTGVGGEQFF.

The chain couples TRBV11-1 to TRBJ2-5; unclear D gene. There are 13 residues in the CDR3. V was cut by 1 base and J by 5 bases, with 8 bases left in between. Germline V gene lookup returns CDR1 SGHAT and CDR2 FQDESV (reference sequence). CDR3 DNA sequence: TGTGCCAGCAGCTTAGGGCAAAGTGAGACCCAGTACTTC. Translating it yields CASSLGQSETQYF. Complete variable domain (other parts from reference TRBV11-1 and TRBJ2-5): EAEVAQSPRYKITEKSQAVAFWCDPISGHATLYWYRQILGQGPELLVQFQDESVVDDSQLPKDRFSAERLKGVDSTLKIQPAELGDSAMYLCASSLGQSETQYFGPGTRLLVL.

The chain links TRBV27 to TRBJ2-2; the match to TRBD1 covers 8 bases. Trimming took 2 bases from V and 7 from J; bases not matched to a gene: 6. The CDR3 consists of 15 residues. In germline, CDR1 is MNHEY, CDR2 SMNVEV (reference sequence). CDR3 coding DNA: TGTGCCAGCAGTTTAACGGACAGGGTTAGCGGGGAGCTGTTTTTT. It yields the protein CASSLTDRVSGELFF.